The TCR beta chain under discussion was sequenced for a study of cytomegalovirus exposure and HLA in healthy donors. The junction had 8 bases not matched to a gene; V was cut back by 5 bases and J by 0 bases. This CDR3 is 17 amino acids long. Germline CDR1 is LNHDA and CDR2 is SQIVND (reference sequence). It was with 60 Vbeta and 13 Jbeta primers that the PCR ran. Assay used: immunoSEQ multiplex PCR; TCRdb lists only in-frame clones, some missing. The sample carries 200,000 to 250,000 clones, around 89% recorded once. Donors sampled were nominally healthy, though unrecorded immune exposures were likely.

The origin of this receptor is a woman under 30 in good health and CMV-seronegative. Source material: PBMCs. V usage is TRBV19 and J usage is TRBJ1-5; 9 bases agree with TRBD1. CDR3 bases: TGTGCCAGTAGTTTGGGGACAGGGACATATAGCAATCAGCCCCAGCATTTT. This translates into CASSLGTGTYSNQPQHF.